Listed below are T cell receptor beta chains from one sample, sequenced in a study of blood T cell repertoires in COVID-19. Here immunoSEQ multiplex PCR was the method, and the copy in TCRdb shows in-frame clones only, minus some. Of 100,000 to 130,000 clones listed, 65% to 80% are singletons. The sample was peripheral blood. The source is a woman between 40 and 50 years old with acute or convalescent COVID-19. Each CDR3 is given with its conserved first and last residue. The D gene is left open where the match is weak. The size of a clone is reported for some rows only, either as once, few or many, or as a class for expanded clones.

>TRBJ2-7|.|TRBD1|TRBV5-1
TGCGCCAGCAGCTCCGGGACAGCGATCTACGAGCAGTACTTC
CASSSGTAIYEQYF
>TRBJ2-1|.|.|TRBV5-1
TGCGCCAGCAGTTTAGGCAGGGGACCCCTCAATGAGCAGTTCTTC
CASSLGRGPLNEQFF
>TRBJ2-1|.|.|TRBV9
TGTGCCAGCAGCCCCAGAACAGGGAGGGATGAGCAGTTCTTC
CASSPRTGRDEQFF
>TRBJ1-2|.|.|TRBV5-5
TGTGCCAGCAGCTTGGAAGGGGGTCAGGGGACCTATGGCTACACCTTC
CASSLEGGQGTYGYTF
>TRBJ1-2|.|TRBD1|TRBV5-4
TGTGCCAGCAGGGGGGGACAGGGGCCCTATGGCTACACCTTC
CASRGGQGPYGYTF
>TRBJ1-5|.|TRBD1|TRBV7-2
TGTGCCAGCAGCCCTCGAGGGGGCGTCGGTCAGCCCCAGCATTTT
CASSPRGGVGQPQHF
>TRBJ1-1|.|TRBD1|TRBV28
TGTGCCAGCTTGGGACAGGGTGTCACTGAAGCTTTCTTT
CASLGQGVTEAFF
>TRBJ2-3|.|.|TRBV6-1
TGTGCCAGCAGTGAAGGCAGGGCCACAGATACGCAGTATTTT
CASSEGRATDTQYF
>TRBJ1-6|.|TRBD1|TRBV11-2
TGTGCCAGCAGCTCAGGGGGCACGACAGCTTCACCCCTCCACTTT
CASSSGGTTASPLHF
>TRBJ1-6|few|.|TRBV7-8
TGTGCCAGCAGCTTAGCAGACATCCCGGCTCGATCACCCCTCCACTTT
CASSLADIPARSPLHF
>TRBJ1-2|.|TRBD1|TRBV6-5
TGTGCCACATACCAGGGGGCGGAGTATGGCTACACCTTC
CATYQGAEYGYTF
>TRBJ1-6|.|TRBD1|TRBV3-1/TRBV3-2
TGTGCCAGCAGCCGAGGACAGGAGAATTCACCCCTCCACTTT
CASSRGQENSPLHF
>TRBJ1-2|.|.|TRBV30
TGTGCCTGGAGTTTGGCGTCGGGTGGCTACACCTTC
CAWSLASGGYTF
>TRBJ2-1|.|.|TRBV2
TGTGCCAGCCCACCCCTCGGTGGGCATGAGCAGTTCTTC
CASPPLGGHEQFF
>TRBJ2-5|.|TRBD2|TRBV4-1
TGCGCCAGCAGCCAGGGAGTGGGGGGGAAGACCCAGTACTTC
CASSQGVGGKTQYF
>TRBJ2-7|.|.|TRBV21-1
TGTGCCAGCAGCAAAGGAGGATGCGTCGGGGGTTACGAGCAGTACTTC
CASSKGGCVGGYEQYF
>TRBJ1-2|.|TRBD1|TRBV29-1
TGCAGCGTACTTACCGGGACAGGCGTCTATGGCTACACCTTC
CSVLTGTGVYGYTF
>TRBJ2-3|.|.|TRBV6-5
TGTGCCAGCAGAACGACACAGGGTACAGATACGCAGTATTTT
CASRTTQGTDTQYF
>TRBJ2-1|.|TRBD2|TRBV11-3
TGTGCCAGCAGCCCGGGACTAGCGGGGCTGAGCTCCTACAATGAGCAGTTCTTC
CASSPGLAGLSSYNEQFF
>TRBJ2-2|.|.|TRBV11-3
TGTGCCAGCAGCTCACACGCCACCGGGGAGCTGTTTTTT
CASSSHATGELFF
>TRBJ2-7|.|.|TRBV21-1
TGTGCCAGCAGCAAAGATGATTTAGGACAGGGGCTCTACGAGCAGTACTTC
CASSKDDLGQGLYEQYF
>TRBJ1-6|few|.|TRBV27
TGTGCCAGCAGTTTATTGTTGGGAGTTCAGACCCTCCACTTT
CASSLLLGVQTLHF
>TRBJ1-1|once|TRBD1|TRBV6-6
TGTGCCAGCAGAGGGACAGACTCGAACACTGAAGCTTTCTTT
CASRGTDSNTEAFF
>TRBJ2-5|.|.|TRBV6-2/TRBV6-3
TGTGCCAGCAGTTACTCTAGTCAAAAAGAGACCCAGTACTTC
CASSYSSQKETQYF
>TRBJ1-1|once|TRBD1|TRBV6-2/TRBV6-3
TGTGCCAGCAGTTACGCAGGGGGCACTGAAGCTTTCTTT
CASSYAGGTEAFF
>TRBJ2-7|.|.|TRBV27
TGTGCCAGCAGTTTATCTGGAGGGACCTACGAGCAGTACTTC
CASSLSGGTYEQYF
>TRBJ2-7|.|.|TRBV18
TGTGCCAGCTCACCAGGAAACAGGATCTACGAGCAGTACTTC
CASSPGNRIYEQYF
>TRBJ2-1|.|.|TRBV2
TGTGCTAGCAGCGAGCCGGGTGTGGATGAGCAGTTCTTC
CASSEPGVDEQFF
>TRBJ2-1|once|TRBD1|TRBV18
TGTGCCAGCTCACGGCAGGGGGCTGGGAATGAGCAGTTCTTC
CASSRQGAGNEQFF
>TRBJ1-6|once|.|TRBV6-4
TGTGCCAGCAGCCGGACAGCTCCCAGCTCCTATAATTCACCCCTCCACTTT
CASSRTAPSSYNSPLHF
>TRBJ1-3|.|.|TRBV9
TGTGCCAGCAGCGTAGTCGGGGAGGGCAACACCATATATTTT
CASSVVGEGNTIYF
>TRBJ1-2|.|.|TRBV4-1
TGCGCCAGCAGCCAAGACCCCGTCAGTAACTATGGCTACACCTTC
CASSQDPVSNYGYTF
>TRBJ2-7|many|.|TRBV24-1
TGTGCCACATCTCCGGCCGCGGCACTCGAGCAGTACTTC
CATSPAAALEQYF
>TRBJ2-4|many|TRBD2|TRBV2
TGTGCCAGCAGTCCCATTGGGACTAGCGGGTTCAAAAACATTCAGTACTTC
CASSPIGTSGFKNIQYF
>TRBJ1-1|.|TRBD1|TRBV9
TGTGCCAGCAGCGTAGCCGGGACAGGTCACACTGAAGCTTTCTTT
CASSVAGTGHTEAFF
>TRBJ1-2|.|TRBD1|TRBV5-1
TGCGCCAGCAGCAGAAGGACAGGGGGTGGTGGCTATGGCTACACCTTC
CASSRRTGGGGYGYTF
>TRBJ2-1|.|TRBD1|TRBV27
TGTGCCAGCAGTCTCCTAGGACAGGTTGGGAATGAGCAGTTCTTC
CASSLLGQVGNEQFF
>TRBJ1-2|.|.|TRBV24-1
TGTGCCACCAGTGATAACAGGGATGACGGCTACACCTTC
CATSDNRDDGYTF
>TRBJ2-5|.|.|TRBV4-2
TGTGCCAGCAGCTCAGGGACAAGTCGAGAGACCCAGTACTTC
CASSSGTSRETQYF
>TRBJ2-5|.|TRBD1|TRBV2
TGTGCCAGCAGTGAAACCAGGGGGATGAGGGAGACCCAGTACTTC
CASSETRGMRETQYF
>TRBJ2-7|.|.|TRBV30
TGTGCCTGGAGAGAGACTAGTAGCGAGCAGTACTTC
CAWRETSSEQYF
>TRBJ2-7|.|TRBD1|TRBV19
TGTGCCAGTACCAGGACAGGGTCAGGCGAGCAGTACTTC
CASTRTGSGEQYF
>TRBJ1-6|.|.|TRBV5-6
TGTGCCAGCAGCTTGGGAGACAGTTTCAATTCACCCCTCCACTTT
CASSLGDSFNSPLHF
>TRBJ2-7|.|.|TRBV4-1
TGCGCCAGCAGTCTAAATTCCTACGAGCAGTACTTC
CASSLNSYEQYF
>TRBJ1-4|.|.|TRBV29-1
TGCAGCGCCCTTCAGGGGTCAACTAATGAAAAACTGTTTTTT
CSALQGSTNEKLFF
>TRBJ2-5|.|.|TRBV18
TGTGCCAGCTCTCCAGGAGTCGCAGAGACCCAGTACTTC
CASSPGVAETQYF
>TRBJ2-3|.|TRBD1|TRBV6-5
TGTGCCCTACTGAGAGGACAGGTAGCAGATACGCAGTATTTT
CALLRGQVADTQYF
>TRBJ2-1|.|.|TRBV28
TGTGCCAGCAGTTTGCAGGGGCGGGTCGATGAGCAGTTCTTC
CASSLQGRVDEQFF
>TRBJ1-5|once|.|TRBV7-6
TGTGCCAGCAGCTTACAGAATAATCAGCCCCAGCATTTT
CASSLQNNQPQHF
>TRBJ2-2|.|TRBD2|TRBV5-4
TGTGCCAGCACCATAGGCGGGGGTAGGGACACCGGGGAGCTGTTTTTT
CASTIGGGRDTGELFF
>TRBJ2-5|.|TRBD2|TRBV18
TGTGCCAGCTCACCTAGCGGGTCCCGTCAAGAGACCCAGTACTTC
CASSPSGSRQETQYF
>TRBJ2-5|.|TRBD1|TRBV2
TGTGCCAGCACGCGGACAGGGAGGCAAGAGACCCAGTACTTC
CASTRTGRQETQYF
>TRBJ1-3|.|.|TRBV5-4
TGTGCCAGCAGCCCCGGAGGGTTAGGAAACACCATATATTTT
CASSPGGLGNTIYF
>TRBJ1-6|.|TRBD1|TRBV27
TGTGCCAGCAGCCCATGGGGGACAGGAGGCTCACCCCTCCACTTT
CASSPWGTGGSPLHF
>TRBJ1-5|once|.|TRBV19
TGTGCCAGTAGTACGCCGCAGGGGTCGGGTGATCAGCCCCAGCATTTT
CASSTPQGSGDQPQHF